These 13 T cell receptor beta chains were all obtained from the same sample, sequenced in a study of blood T cells in healthy people across ages. A second roughly 6 to 11 cycle PCR used barcoded and J-beta primers. A single record per CDR3 protein comes from TCRdb applying MiXCR to the 5' RACE reads. This table holds 1,500,000 or so distinct CDR3 sequences, approximately 60% found once. The sample consisted of blood. These TCRs come from a man between 18 and 29 years old in good health.

With regard to this clonotype: The missing conserved phenylalanine or tryptophan at the end of this CDR3 makes a read error likely. No DNA is shown, since the ends of the CDR3 on it are uncertain; the CDR3 is the one TCRdb lists. The chain joins TRBV4-1 to TRBJ2-1; the table's D call TRBD2 went unverified against the DNA. From its first to its last residue, the CDR3 has 8 amino acids. CDR1 and CDR2 (germline): MGHRA, YSYEKL. CDR3 protein: CASSQRAG.

The sample holds a few counts of this clonotype. CDR3 sequence reads: CASSQDHRGYSPLHF. The CDR3 nucleotides read TGTGCCAGCAGCCAAGATCATAGGGGGTACTCACCCCTCCACTTT. The chain uses TRBV3-1 and TRBJ1-6, with D possibly TRBD1 on 6 matching bases. Germline-derived CDR1 and CDR2 are LGHDT and YNNKEL (reference sequence). This CDR3 contains 15 residues. Trimming removed 0 bases at V and 10 bases at J, with 13 bases between.

This clonotype was picked up a small number of times. This sequence joins TRBV3-1 and TRBJ2-1, with 9 bases matching TRBD2. The V gene's germline CDR1 is LGHDT and CDR2 YNNKEL (reference sequence). With 2 bases clipped from V and 5 bases from J, the junction kept 4 bases outside the gene matches. The CDR3 loop spans 15 amino acids. CDR3 DNA sequence: TGTGCCAGCAGCCAACCGGGACTAGCTCACAATGAGCAGTTCTTC. Residues: CASSQPGLAHNEQFF.

The chain uses TRBV10-3 and TRBJ2-1; 8 nucleotides match TRBD1. Germline values: CDR1 ENHRY, CDR2 SYGVKD. The CDR3 totals 16 residues. The V segment lost 8 bases and the J segment 8 bases; nucleotides outside the gene matches: 17. The CDR3 spells CAIARPAMGQAYEQFF. In DNA, the CDR3 is TGTGCCATCGCCCGACCTGCCATGGGACAGGCGTATGAGCAGTTCTTC.

This clonotype showed up just a few times. The J gene is TRBJ2-5, the V gene TRBV2, with 8 bases lining up with TRBD1. The CDR3 sequence is 20 residues long. Germline lookup yields CDR1 SNHLY and CDR2 FYNNEI. With 2 bases clipped from V and 2 bases from J, the junction kept 19 bases outside the gene matches. CDR3 nucleotide sequence: TGTGCCAGCAGTGAATCCACTAGACAGGGGACCTGGTTCCGACAAGAGACCCAGTACTTC. This encodes CASSESTRQGTWFRQETQYF.

This clonotype showed up just a few times. This chain uses TRBV7-9 with TRBJ2-5; 8 positions match TRBD1. V lost 3 bases and J lost 2; bases outside the gene matches: 11. Germline loops: CDR1 SEHNR, CDR2 FQNEAQ (reference sequence). CDR3 length: 17 amino acids. The CDR3 region is CASSFTQDRDTQETQYF. CDR3 in DNA: TGTGCCAGCAGCTTTACCCAGGACAGGGATACACAAGAGACCCAGTACTTC.

The genes are TRBV7-2 and TRBJ1-6; no clear D. Looked up from germline, CDR1 is SGHTA and CDR2 is FQGNSA. V gave up 8 bases and J gave up 6 bases, with 17 bases separating them. CDR3 length equals 15 residues. CDR3 sequence reads: CASAGPPGINSPLHF. CDR3 bases: TGTGCCAGCGCCGGGCCCCCGGGCATTAATTCACCCCTCCACTTT.

V is TRBV28 and J is TRBJ1-2; the D is unclear. The V and J ends lost 3 bases and 5 bases respectively, with 10 bases between them. The CDR3 loop spans 13 amino acids. Germline assignment: CDR1 MDHEN and CDR2 SYDVKM. CDR3 region: CASSFPVDYGYTF. CDR3 in DNA: TGTGCCAGCAGTTTCCCCGTGGATTATGGCTACACCTTC.

CDR3 DNA: TGTGCCAGCAGAGCAGTGGTAGCTAACTATGGCTACACCTTC. It specifies CASRAVVANYGYTF. The V call is TRBV2, the J call TRBJ1-2; D call uncertain. The V gene's germline CDR1 is SNHLY and CDR2 FYNNEI. This CDR3 region has 14 residues. V was shortened by 6 bases and J by 0 bases, with 11 bases between the two germline ends.

Concerning this clonotype itself: The germline gene is not matched at one end of the junction; a read error may be the cause. The rearrangement links TRBV25-1 to TRBJ2-7; D unclear. The germline V gene has CDR1 MGHDK and CDR2 SYGVNS. This CDR3 spans 11 amino acids. The CDR3 DNA follows: TGTGCCGGCAGTGTGTCCTACGAGCAGTACTTC. The encoded protein is CAGSVSYEQYF.

This chain connects TRBV3-1 to TRBJ2-4; the D gene is possibly TRBD1 (6 bases). Trimming removed 0 bases at V and 13 bases at J, with 16 bases between. The V gene's germline CDR1 is LGHDT and CDR2 YNNKEL (reference sequence). CDR3 length equals 14 residues. This CDR3 is CASSQDSTGNGQYF. CDR3 DNA: TGTGCCAGCAGCCAAGATAGCACAGGGAACGGGCAGTACTTC.

This chain links TRBV27 with TRBJ2-5, with D uncertain. The CDR3 consists of 17 residues. Germline V gene data show CDR1 as MNHEY and CDR2 as SMNVEV (reference sequence). Trimming removed 8 bases at V and 2 bases at J, with 24 bases between. CDR3 in DNA: TGTGCCAGCGGTTCCAGGCTCTTCTCGCTGTCACAAGAGACCCAGTACTTC. Its translation: CASGSRLFSLSQETQYF.

This clonotype was picked up many times. J is TRBJ2-1 and V is TRBV20-1; D ambiguous. The CDR3 totals 11 residues. Germline CDR1 DFQATT, CDR2 SNEGSKA (reference sequence). The germline V and J ends were trimmed by 0 bases and 10 bases, with 7 bases remaining between them. Written as DNA, the CDR3 is TGCAGTGCTAGAGATCGACTGGAGCAGTTCTTC. It codes for CSARDRLEQFF.